Given below is one T cell receptor (beta chain) in context. The source of the sample is a study of T-cell memory formation after mild COVID-19. The germline V gene encodes CDR1 SGHRS and CDR2 YFSETQ. The CDR3 spans 14 residues. Between the trimmed V and J ends, which lost 3 bases and 4 bases, there was a span of 13 bases. TCRdb re-analysed the 5' RACE reads in MiXCR, keeping a single row per CDR3 protein. The sample consists of roughly 180,000 distinct CDR3 sequences, less than 20% of them appearing once. The V call is TRBV5-1, the J call TRBJ1-2; tentative D call: TRBD1 (6 bases). This clonotype originated in a man younger than 35 who had mild COVID-19 (a few samples of this study predate the infection). Cell type and time point are not known. Sample: PBMCs or a T cell subset sorted from them (not recorded which). CDR3: CASSSDSSVYGYTF. DNA of the CDR3: TGCGCCAGCAGCTCGGACAGTTCGGTCTATGGCTACACCTTC. The full variable domain, completed using reference TRBV5-1 and TRBJ1-2, is KAGVTQTPRYLIKTRGQQVTLSCSPISGHRSVSWYQQTPGQGLQFLFEYFSETQRNKGNFPGRFSGRQFSNSRSEMNVSTLELGDSALYLCASSSDSSVYGYTFGSGTRLTVV.